The clone carrying this T cell receptor (beta chain) was seen many times. A single record per CDR3 protein comes from TCRdb applying MiXCR to the 5' RACE reads. The top ten hold 31% of the sample, which has about 50,000 distinct CDR3 sequences, about 5.2% seen once. These data originate in a study of T cells after yellow fever vaccination. The V segment lost 6 bases and the J segment 3 bases; nucleotides outside the gene matches: 3. CDR3 length: 13 amino acids. Germline values: CDR1 MNHEY, CDR2 SVGAGI. This rearrangement joins TRBV6-5 to TRBJ2-5; 8 bases agree with TRBD1. The TCR comes from a man aged 18 to 30 who received the YFV17D yellow fever vaccine. Sequencing used PBMCs, either bulk or a sorted T-cell subset (CD4+, CD8+, memory, or dextramer-sorted; not recorded which), obtained on the day of the yellow fever booster vaccination. Written as DNA, the CDR3 is TGTGCCAGCAGGGACAGGGTGGAAGAGACCCAGTACTTC. Translating it yields CASRDRVEETQYF.